This entry describes one T cell receptor beta chain. Its antigen is not known. This sample stems from a study of T cell repertoires in ileal Crohn's disease. Looking at the study overall: All patients had surgery for stricturing (61%) or penetrating (roughly 39%) disease. Thiopurines (11) or anti-TNF agents (approximately 19) were given postoperatively to about half. General study points: Active smokers at surgery had more clonal expansions than non-smokers. All patients with clonality above 26.8% had endoscopic recurrence.

Between the trimmed V and J ends, which lost 4 bases and 6 bases, there was a span of 12 bases. Germline loops: CDR1 GTSNPN, CDR2 SVGIG (reference sequence). The CDR3 loop spans 12 amino acids. The assay was immunoSEQ multiplex PCR, and TCRdb's table has in-frame clones only and misses some. The data show almost 5,500 clones, with 82% seen just once and 11% to 15% held by the top ten. Sequencing was performed on ileal tissue. The V and J genes are TRBV30 and TRBJ1-1; D is unclear. The origin of this receptor is an adult with Crohn's disease. In nucleotides, the CDR3 is TGTGCCTGGACCAGGTTAGGCGCTGAAGCTTTCTTT. Its translation: CAWTRLGAEAFF.